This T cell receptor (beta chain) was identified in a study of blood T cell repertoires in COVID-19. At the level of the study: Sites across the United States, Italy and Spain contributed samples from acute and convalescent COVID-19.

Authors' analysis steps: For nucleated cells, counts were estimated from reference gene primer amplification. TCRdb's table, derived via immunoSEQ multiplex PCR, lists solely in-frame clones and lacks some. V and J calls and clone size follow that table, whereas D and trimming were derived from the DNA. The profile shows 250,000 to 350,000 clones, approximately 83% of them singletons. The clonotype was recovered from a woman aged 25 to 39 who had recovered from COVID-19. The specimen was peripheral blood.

CDR3 DNA sequence: TGCAGCGCGTCCGGGACACTGATGAACACTGAAGCTTTCTTT. This gives the protein CSASGTLMNTEAFF. J is TRBJ1-1 and V is TRBV29-1; D is perhaps TRBD1 (6 bases). The CDR3 sequence is 14 residues long. Germline CDR1 reads SQVTM; CDR2 reads ANQGSEA. Trimming removed 7 bases at V and 0 bases at J, with 15 bases between.